One sample yielded the 13 T cell receptor beta chains listed below, sequenced in a study of cytomegalovirus exposure and HLA in healthy donors. The primer mix had 60 Vbeta and 13 Jbeta primers. The method was immunoSEQ multiplex PCR; TCRdb's version includes in-frame clones alone and lacks a portion of them. The profile shows about 160,000 clones, 75% to 85% of them singletons. Sequencing input: PBMCs. Every receptor here comes from a man aged 50 to 59 in good health and CMV-seropositive.

The chain employs TRBV28 and TRBJ2-5; TRBD2 aligns across 7 bases. The trim removed 3 bases at V and 5 bases at J, leaving 6 bases unmatched. CDR1 is MDHEN and CDR2 is SYDVKM in the germline V gene. This CDR3 is 14 amino acids long. The CDR3 nucleotides are TGTGCCAGCAGTTTTCAGGCCGGGAGGGAGACCCAGTACTTC. Translated: CASSFQAGRETQYF.

This chain uses TRBV9 with TRBJ2-3, with 7 bases matching TRBD2. Germline lookup yields CDR1 SGDLS and CDR2 YYNGEE. This CDR3 is 17 amino acids long. The junction had 11 bases not matched to a gene; V was cut back by 0 bases and J by 4 bases. This CDR3 reads CASSVVGGGGRSDTQYF. In nucleotides, the CDR3 is TGTGCCAGCAGCGTAGTTGGCGGGGGTGGTCGGTCAGATACGCAGTATTTT.

The V gene is TRBV5-6, the J gene TRBJ1-1; D is possibly TRBD1 (6 bases). Trimming took off 1 base at V and 10 bases at J, with 20 bases between the two ends. The CDR3 is 15 amino acids. Per the germline V gene, CDR1 is SGHDT and CDR2 is YYEEEE. CDR3 sequence reads: CASSLRGTGRGGAFF. The CDR3, as DNA: TGTGCCAGCAGCTTGAGGGGTACAGGGCGCGGGGGAGCTTTCTTT.

CDR3 nucleotide sequence: TGCAGCGTTGGAGAAGTAAATGGAGTAGGCAATGAGCAGTTCTTC. Its translation: CSVGEVNGVGNEQFF. The chain combines TRBV29-1 with TRBJ2-1; D remains unclear. This CDR3 has 15 residues. Per the germline V gene, CDR1 is SQVTM and CDR2 is ANQGSEA. V shed 4 bases and J shed 6 bases, with 19 bases lying between them.

Concerning this clone itself: Sequence at one end of the junction differs from germline and may be a read error. The chain uses TRBV14 and TRBJ1-1; no reliable D call. The CDR3 runs to 15 residues. Germline CDR1 and CDR2: SGHDN and FVKESK. The CDR3 reads CASSPLLSHAEQKDF. For the CDR3, the DNA is TGTGCCAGCAGCCCCCTTCTGTCCCATGCAGAACAGAAGGATTTT.

This clone occurred once. The chain has TRBV4-1 and TRBJ2-7, with TRBD2 as a possible D gene (5 bases). V was shortened by 8 bases and J by 5 bases, with 10 bases between the two germline ends. Germline CDR1 and CDR2: MGHRA and YSYEKL. This CDR3 is 11 amino acids long. CDR3: CASRSGNEQYF. DNA for the CDR3: TGCGCCAGCCGCTCCGGGAACGAGCAGTACTTC.

In regard to this clone: The junction departs from germline at one end; a sequencing error may be responsible. Other DNA sequences from this sample encode an identical CDR3 as well. The chain has TRBV7-9 and TRBJ2-2, with 8 bases lining up with TRBD1. This CDR3 is 16 amino acids long. Germline V gene sequence: CDR1 SEHNR, CDR2 FQNEAQ (reference sequence). In DNA, the CDR3 is TGCGCCAGCAGCTTAGATTCGGCAGGGGGCCCCGGGGAGCTGTTTTTT. Residues: CASSLDSAGGPGELFF.

V gene TRBV4-1 combines with J gene TRBJ1-5; a possible D gene is TRBD1 (6 bases). CDR1 is MGHRA and CDR2 is YSYEKL in the germline V gene. The length of the CDR3 is 12 residues. CDR3 sequence reads: CATGGAGQPQHF. The CDR3 region has the DNA TGCGCAACGGGGGGGGCTGGGCAGCCCCAGCATTTT.

This clone was seen only a few times. The chain employs TRBV11-2 and TRBJ1-1; D not resolved. Between the trimmed V and J ends, which lost 3 bases and 1 base, there was a span of 15 bases. The CDR3 runs to 16 residues. Germline CDR1 SGHAT, CDR2 FQNNGV. In nucleotides, the CDR3 is TGTGCCAGCAGCTTTCATATTATCGGGGAGAACACTGAAGCTTTCTTT. It codes for CASSFHIIGENTEAFF.

This chain joins TRBV9 and TRBJ1-4, with 7 nucleotides matching TRBD1. The CDR3 is 15 residues long. CDR1 is SGDLS and CDR2 is YYNGEE in the germline V gene. Trimming took 4 bases from V and 3 from J; bases not matched to a gene: 6. In nucleotides, the CDR3 is TGTGCCAGCAGCTTCCGGGACAGCGCTAATGAAAAACTGTTTTTT. It codes for CASSFRDSANEKLFF.

This clone has only one observation. This chain connects TRBV6-5 to TRBJ1-1, with 7 bases identical to TRBD1. Germline CDR1 is MNHEY and CDR2 is SVGAGI. V lost 9 bases to trimming and J lost 8 bases; unmatched junction nucleotides: 9. There are 12 residues in the CDR3. The CDR3: CASLNDREEAFF. As DNA, the CDR3 is TGTGCCAGTCTTAACGACAGGGAGGAAGCTTTCTTT.

This clone was observed a single time. This sequence joins TRBV4-1 and TRBJ1-1, with unresolved D. CDR1 and CDR2 (germline): MGHRA, YSYEKL. Trimming removed 0 bases from V and 7 bases from J, with 9 bases in between. The CDR3 length is 13 residues. The CDR3 region has the DNA TGCGCCAGCAGCCAAGACTCCAGAAGTGAAGCTTTCTTT. It is translated as CASSQDSRSEAFF.

V gene TRBV6-4 combines with J gene TRBJ1-4, with D possibly being TRBD1 (6 bases). From germline, CDR1 is MRHNA and CDR2 SNTAGT. V was cut by 5 bases and J by 0 bases, with 16 bases left in between. This CDR3 has 17 amino acids. The CDR3 loop reads CASSLKQGFATNEKLFF. The CDR3 region has the DNA TGTGCCAGCAGTTTAAAACAGGGCTTTGCAACTAATGAAAAACTGTTTTTT.